A few counts support the clone carrying this T cell receptor (beta chain). Its antigen remains unknown. The data stem from a study of regulatory T cells in long-lasting Graves disease. Study outcomes and limitations: Persistent patients had more shared public clonotypes (under 3,000) than new patients (around 1,000).

The authors built TCR beta libraries using iRepertoire HTBI primers and Arm-PCR of CDR3 regions. TCRdb processed the multiplex PCR reads anew with MiXCR; each CDR3 protein has one entry. The data show 400,000 to 450,000 distinct CDR3 sequences, about a quarter seen once. V lost 8 bases to trimming and J lost 7 bases; unmatched junction nucleotides: 13. CDR3 length: 15 residues. The germline V gene encodes CDR1 LNHDA and CDR2 SQIVND (reference sequence). Time point: persistent/refractory GD, antithyroid drugs over 5 years with positive TRAb. From RNA extracted from PBMCs, the TCR library was made. One endocrinology department in Xi'an, China, was where patients came from.

This sample comprised peripheral blood mononuclear cells (PBMCs), obtained when the disease was refractory, from a patient treated with antithyroid drugs. The chain carries TRBV19 and TRBJ1-1; 10 bases line up with TRBD1. This TCR was sampled from a female donor with Graves disease. As DNA, the CDR3 is TGTGCCAGTCTGATGACAGGGGGCCGCTGGGGTGAAGCTTTCTTT. Translation gives CASLMTGGRWGEAFF.